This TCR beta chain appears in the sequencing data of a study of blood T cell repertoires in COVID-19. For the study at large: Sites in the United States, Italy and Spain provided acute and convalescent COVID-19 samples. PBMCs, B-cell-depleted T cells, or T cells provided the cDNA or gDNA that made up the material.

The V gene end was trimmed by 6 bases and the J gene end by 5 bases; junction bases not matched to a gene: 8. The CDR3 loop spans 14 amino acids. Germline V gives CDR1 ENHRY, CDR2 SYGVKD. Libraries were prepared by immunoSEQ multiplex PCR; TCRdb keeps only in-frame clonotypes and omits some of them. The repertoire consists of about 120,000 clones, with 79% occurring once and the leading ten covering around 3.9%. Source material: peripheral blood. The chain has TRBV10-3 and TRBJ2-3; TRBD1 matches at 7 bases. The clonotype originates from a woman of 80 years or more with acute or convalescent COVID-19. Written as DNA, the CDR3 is TGTGCCATCAGAATAGGGGGCGCGGGAGATACGCAGTATTTT. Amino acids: CAIRIGGAGDTQYF.